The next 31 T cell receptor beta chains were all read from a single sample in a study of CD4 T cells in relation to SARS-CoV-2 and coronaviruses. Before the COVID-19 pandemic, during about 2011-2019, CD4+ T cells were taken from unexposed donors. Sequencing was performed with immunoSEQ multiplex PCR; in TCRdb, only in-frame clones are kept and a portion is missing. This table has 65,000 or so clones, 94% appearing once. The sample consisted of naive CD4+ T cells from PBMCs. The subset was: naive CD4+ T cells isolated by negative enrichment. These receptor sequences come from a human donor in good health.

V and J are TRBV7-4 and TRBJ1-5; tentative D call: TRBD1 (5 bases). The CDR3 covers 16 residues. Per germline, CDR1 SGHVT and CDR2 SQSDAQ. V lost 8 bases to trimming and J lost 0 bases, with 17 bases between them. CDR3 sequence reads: CASYLGVGTSNQPQHF. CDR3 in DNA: TGTGCCAGCTATCTAGGGGTGGGAACTAGCAATCAGCCCCAGCATTTT.

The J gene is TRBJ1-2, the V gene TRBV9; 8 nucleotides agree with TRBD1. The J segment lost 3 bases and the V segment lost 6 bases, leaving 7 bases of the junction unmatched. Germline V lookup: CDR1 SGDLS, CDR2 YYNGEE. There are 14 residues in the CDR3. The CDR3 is CASTRQGTDYGYTF. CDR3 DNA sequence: TGTGCCAGCACCCGACAGGGGACTGACTATGGCTACACCTTC.

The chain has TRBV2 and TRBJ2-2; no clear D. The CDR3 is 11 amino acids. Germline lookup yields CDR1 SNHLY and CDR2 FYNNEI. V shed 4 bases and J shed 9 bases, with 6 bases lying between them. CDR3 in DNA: TGTGCCAGCAGTGGGGTCCGGGAGCTGTTTTTT. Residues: CASSGVRELFF.

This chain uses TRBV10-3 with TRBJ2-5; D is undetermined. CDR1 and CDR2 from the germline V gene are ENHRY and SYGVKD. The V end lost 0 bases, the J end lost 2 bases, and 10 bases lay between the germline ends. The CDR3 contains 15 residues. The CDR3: CAISESVSHQETQYF. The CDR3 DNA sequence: TGTGCCATCAGTGAGTCCGTCAGCCATCAAGAGACCCAGTACTTC.

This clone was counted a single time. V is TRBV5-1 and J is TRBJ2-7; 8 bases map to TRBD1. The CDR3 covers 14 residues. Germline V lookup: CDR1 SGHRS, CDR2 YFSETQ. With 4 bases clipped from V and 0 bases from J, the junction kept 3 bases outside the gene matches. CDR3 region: CASSETGVSYEQYF. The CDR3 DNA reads TGCGCCAGCAGCGAGACAGGGGTCTCCTACGAGCAGTACTTC.

Written as DNA, the CDR3 is TGTGCCAGCAGCCCAGGGGCTAGCGGGGCAGATACGCAGTATTTT. It yields the protein CASSPGASGADTQYF. The chain combines TRBV28 with TRBJ2-3; 9 bases fit TRBD2. Germline-derived CDR1 and CDR2 are MDHEN and SYDVKM. The CDR3 runs 15 residues. V was clipped by 6 bases and J by 4 bases; unmatched bases: 8.

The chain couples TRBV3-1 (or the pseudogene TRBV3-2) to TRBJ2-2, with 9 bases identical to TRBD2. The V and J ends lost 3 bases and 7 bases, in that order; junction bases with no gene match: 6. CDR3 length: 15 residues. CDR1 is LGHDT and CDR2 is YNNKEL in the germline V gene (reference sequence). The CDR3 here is CASSHAAGGVGELFF. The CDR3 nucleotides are TGTGCCAGCAGCCACGCAGCGGGGGGCGTCGGGGAGCTGTTTTTT.

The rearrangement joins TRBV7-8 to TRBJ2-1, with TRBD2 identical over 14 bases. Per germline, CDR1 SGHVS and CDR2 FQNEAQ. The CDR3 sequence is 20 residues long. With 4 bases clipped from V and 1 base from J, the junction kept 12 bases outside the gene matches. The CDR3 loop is CASSSGPGLAGVGSYNEQFF. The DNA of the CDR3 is TGTGCCAGCAGCTCGGGACCGGGACTAGCGGGAGTGGGGTCCTACAATGAGCAGTTCTTC.

CDR3 protein: CASSGASGSIVGTQYF. The CDR3 region has the DNA TGTGCCAGCAGTGGGGCTAGCGGGAGTATTGTAGGTACGCAGTATTTT. The rearrangement links TRBV28 to TRBJ2-3; 10 bases agree with TRBD2. CDR1 is MDHEN and CDR2 is SYDVKM in the germline V gene. V trimming: 5 bases; J trimming: 8 bases; junction bases outside the gene matches: 13. The CDR3 is 16 amino acids.

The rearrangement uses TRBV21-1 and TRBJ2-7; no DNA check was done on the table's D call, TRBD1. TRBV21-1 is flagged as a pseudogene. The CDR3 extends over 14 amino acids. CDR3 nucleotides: TGTGCCAGCAGCATTAGACAGGGCTACTACGAGCAGTACTTC. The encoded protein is CASSIRQGYYEQYF.

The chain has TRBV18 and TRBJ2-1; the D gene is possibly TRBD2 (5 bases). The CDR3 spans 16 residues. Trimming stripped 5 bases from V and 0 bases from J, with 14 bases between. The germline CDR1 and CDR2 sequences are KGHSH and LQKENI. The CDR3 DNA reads TGTGCCAGCTCATTAGTACCGGGAAACTCCTACAATGAGCAGTTCTTC. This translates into CASSLVPGNSYNEQFF.

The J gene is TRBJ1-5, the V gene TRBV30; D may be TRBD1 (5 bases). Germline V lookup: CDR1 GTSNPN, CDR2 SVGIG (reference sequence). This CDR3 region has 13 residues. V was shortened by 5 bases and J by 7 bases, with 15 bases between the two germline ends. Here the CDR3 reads CAWGILGGQPQHF. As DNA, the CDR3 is TGTGCCTGGGGGATTCTTGGGGGACAGCCCCAGCATTTT.

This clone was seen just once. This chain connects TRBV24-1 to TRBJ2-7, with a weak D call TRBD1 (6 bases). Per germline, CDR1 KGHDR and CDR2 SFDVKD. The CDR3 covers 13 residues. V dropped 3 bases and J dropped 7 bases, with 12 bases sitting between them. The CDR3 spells CATSDGAGVEQYF. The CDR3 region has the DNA TGTGCCACCAGTGATGGGGCAGGGGTAGAGCAGTACTTC.

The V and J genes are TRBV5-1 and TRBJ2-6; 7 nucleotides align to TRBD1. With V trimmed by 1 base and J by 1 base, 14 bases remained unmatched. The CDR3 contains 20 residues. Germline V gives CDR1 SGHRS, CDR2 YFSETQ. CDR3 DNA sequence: TGCGCCAGCAGCTTGAGGGCCGCCGGGACAGTTATTTCTGGGGCCAACGTCCTGACTTTC. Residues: CASSLRAAGTVISGANVLTF.

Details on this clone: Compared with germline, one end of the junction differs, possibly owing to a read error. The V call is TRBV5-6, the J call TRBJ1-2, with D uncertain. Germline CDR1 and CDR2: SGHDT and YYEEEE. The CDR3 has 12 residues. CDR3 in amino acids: CASSFGVGRKAF. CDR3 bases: TGTGCCAGCAGCTTTGGGGTCGGCCGTAAGGCCTTC.

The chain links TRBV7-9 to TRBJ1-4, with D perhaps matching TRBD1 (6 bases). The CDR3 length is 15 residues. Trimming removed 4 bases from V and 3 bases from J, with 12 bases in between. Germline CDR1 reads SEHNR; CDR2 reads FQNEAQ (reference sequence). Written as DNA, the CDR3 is TGTGCCAGCAGCTCACAGGGTACCCCTAATGAAAAACTGTTTTTT. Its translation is CASSSQGTPNEKLFF.

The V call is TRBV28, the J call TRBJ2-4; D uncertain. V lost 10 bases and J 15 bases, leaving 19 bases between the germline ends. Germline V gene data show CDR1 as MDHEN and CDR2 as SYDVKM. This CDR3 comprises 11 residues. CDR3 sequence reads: CATNMGLLRYF. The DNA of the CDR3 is TGTGCCACCAATATGGGGTTATTACGGTACTTC.

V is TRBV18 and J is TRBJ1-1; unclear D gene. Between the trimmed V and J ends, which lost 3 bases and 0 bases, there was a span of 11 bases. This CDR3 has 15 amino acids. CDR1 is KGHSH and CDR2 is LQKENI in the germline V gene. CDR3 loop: CASSPLDVMNTEAFF. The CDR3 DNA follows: TGTGCCAGCTCACCTCTAGACGTTATGAACACTGAAGCTTTCTTT.

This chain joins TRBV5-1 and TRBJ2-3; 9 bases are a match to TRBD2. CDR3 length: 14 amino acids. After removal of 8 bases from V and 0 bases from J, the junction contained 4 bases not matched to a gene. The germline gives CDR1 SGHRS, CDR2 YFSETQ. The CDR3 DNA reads TGCGCCAGTGCTAGCGGGGCTAGCACAGATACGCAGTATTTT. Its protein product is CASASGASTDTQYF.

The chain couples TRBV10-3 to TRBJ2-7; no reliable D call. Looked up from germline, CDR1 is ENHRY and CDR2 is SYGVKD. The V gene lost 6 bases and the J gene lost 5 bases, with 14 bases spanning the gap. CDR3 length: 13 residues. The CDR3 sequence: CAISIPPTHEQYF. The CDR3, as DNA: TGTGCCATCAGCATACCGCCGACCCACGAGCAGTACTTC.

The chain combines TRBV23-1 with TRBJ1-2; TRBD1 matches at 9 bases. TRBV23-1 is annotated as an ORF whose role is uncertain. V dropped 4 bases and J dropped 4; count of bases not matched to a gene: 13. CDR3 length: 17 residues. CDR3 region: CASSRLTGGREIYGYTF. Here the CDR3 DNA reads TGCGCCAGCAGTCGTCTGACAGGGGGAAGAGAGATCTATGGCTACACCTTC.

This CDR3 is CASSSRAGLRGRDSDTQYF. As DNA, the CDR3 is TGTGCCAGCAGCTCCAGAGCTGGACTTCGCGGGAGGGATTCAGATACGCAGTATTTT. The chain carries TRBV7-2 and TRBJ2-3; TRBD2 matches 9 bases. Germline V gene sequence: CDR1 SGHTA, CDR2 FQGNSA. The CDR3 covers 19 residues. V lost 4 bases to trimming and J lost 4 bases; unmatched junction nucleotides: 18. The whole variable domain, remainder taken from reference TRBV7-2 and TRBJ2-3, is GAGVSQSPSNKVTEKGKDVELRCDPISGHTALYWYRQSLGQGLEFLIYFQGNSAPDKSGLPSDRFSAERTGGSVSTLTIQRTQQEDSAVYLCASSSRAGLRGRDSDTQYFGPGTRLTVL.

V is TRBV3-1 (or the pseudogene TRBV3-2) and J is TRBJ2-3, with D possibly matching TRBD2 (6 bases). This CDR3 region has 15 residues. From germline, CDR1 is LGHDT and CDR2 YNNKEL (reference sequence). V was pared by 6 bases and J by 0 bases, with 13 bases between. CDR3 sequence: CASSFPGLSTDTQYF. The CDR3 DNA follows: TGTGCCAGCAGTTTTCCGGGACTTAGCACAGATACGCAGTATTTT.

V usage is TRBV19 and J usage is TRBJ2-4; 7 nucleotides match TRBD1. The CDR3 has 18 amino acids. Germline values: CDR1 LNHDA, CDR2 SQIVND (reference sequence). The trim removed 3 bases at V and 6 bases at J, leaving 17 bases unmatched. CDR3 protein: CASSMRDRATLSRNIQYF. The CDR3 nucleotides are TGTGCCAGTAGTATGCGCGACAGGGCAACCCTTAGCCGAAACATTCAGTACTTC.

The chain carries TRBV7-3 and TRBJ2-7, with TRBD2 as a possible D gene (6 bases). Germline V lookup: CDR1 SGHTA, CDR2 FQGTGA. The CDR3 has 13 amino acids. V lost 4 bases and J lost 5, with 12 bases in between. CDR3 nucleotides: TGTGCCAGCAGCTCGGGACTCACCCACGAGCAGTACTTC. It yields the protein CASSSGLTHEQYF. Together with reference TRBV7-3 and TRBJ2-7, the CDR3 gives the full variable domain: GAGVSQTPSNKVTEKGKYVELRCDPISGHTALYWYRQSLGQGPEFLIYFQGTGAADDSGLPNDRFFAVRPEGSVSTLKIQRTERGDSAVYLCASSSGLTHEQYFGPGTRLTVT.

The CDR3 DNA sequence: TGTGCCAGCACAGAGACTAGCGGGAGACTCTACGAGCAGTACTTC. Its protein product is CASTETSGRLYEQYF. The chain carries TRBV28 and TRBJ2-7, with TRBD2 matching 12 bases. Trimming cost V 7 bases and J 3 bases; bases outside gene matches: 7. Per the germline V gene, CDR1 is MDHEN and CDR2 is SYDVKM. The CDR3 spans 15 residues.

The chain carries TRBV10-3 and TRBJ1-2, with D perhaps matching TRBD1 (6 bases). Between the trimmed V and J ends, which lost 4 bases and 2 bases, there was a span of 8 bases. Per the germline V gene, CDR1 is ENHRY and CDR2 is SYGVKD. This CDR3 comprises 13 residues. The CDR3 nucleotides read TGTGCCATCAGTGCTACAGGGAACTATGGCTACACCTTC. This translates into CAISATGNYGYTF.

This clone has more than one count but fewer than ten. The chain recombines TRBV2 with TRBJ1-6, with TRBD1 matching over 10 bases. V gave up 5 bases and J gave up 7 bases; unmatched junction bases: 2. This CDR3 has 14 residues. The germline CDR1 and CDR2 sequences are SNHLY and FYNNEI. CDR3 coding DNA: TGTGCCAGCAGTCGGGACAGGGGCAATTCACCCCTCCACTTT. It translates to CASSRDRGNSPLHF. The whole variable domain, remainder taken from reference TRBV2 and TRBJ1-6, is EPEVTQTPSHQVTQMGQEVILRCVPISNHLYFYWYRQILGQKVEFLVSFYNNEISEKSEIFDDQFSVERPDGSNFTLKIRSTKLEDSAMYFCASSRDRGNSPLHFGNGTRLTVT.

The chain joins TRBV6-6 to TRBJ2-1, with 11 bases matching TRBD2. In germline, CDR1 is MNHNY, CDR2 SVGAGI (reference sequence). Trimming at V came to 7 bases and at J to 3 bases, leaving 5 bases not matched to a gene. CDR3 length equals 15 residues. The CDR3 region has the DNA TGTGCCAGCACCCCCGGGACTAGCGGCTACAATGAGCAGTTCTTC. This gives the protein CASTPGTSGYNEQFF.

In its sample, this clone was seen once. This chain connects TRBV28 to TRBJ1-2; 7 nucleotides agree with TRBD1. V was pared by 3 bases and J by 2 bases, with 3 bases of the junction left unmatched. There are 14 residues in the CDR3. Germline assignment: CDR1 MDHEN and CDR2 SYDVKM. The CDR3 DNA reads TGTGCCAGCAGTTTTGCAGGGGGAAACTATGGCTACACCTTC. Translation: CASSFAGGNYGYTF.

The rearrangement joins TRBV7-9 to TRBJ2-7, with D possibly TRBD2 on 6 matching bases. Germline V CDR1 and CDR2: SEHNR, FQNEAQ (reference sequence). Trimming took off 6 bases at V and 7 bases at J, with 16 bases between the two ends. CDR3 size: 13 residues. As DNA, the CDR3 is TGTGCCAGCAGGCTCGGGACTTTGGGGGAGCAGTACTTC. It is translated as CASRLGTLGEQYF.